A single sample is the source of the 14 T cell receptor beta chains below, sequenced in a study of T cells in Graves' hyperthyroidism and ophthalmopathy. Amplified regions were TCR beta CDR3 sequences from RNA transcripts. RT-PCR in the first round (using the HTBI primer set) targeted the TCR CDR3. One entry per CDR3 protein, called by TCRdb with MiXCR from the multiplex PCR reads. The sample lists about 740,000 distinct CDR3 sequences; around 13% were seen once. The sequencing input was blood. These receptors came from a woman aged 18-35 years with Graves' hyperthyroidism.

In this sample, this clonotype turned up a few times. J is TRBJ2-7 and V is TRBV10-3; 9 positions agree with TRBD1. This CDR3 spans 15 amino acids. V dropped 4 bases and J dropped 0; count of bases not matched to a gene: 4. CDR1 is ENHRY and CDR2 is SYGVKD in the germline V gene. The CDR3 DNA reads TGTGCCATCAGTGTGGGACAGGGAATCTCCTACGAGCAGTACTTC. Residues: CAISVGQGISYEQYF.

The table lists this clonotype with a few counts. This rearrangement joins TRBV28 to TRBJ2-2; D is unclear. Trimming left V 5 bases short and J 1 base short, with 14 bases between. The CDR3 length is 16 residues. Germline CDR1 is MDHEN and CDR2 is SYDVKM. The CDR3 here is CASSPIGSGNTGELFF. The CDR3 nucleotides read TGTGCCAGCAGTCCCATAGGTTCAGGGAACACCGGGGAGCTGTTTTTT.

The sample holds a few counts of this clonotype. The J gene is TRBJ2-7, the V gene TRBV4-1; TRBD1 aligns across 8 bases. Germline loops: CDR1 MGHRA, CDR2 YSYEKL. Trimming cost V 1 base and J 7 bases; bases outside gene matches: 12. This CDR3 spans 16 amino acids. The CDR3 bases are TGCGCCAGCAGCCAAGGGACAGGGCGGGATCGGGGAGAGCAGTACTTC. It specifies CASSQGTGRDRGEQYF.

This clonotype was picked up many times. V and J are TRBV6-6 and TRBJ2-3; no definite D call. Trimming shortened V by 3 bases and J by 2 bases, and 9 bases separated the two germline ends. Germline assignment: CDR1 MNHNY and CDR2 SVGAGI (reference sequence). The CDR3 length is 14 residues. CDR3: CASSYSRFTDTQYF. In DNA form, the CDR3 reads TGTGCCAGCAGTTATTCGCGGTTCACAGATACGCAGTATTTT.

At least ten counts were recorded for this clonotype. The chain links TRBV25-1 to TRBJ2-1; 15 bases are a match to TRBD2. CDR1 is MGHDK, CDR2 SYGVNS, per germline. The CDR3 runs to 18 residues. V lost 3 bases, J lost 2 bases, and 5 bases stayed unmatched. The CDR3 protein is CASSEGTSGRKPYNEQFF. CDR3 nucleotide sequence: TGTGCCAGCAGTGAGGGGACTAGCGGGAGGAAGCCCTACAATGAGCAGTTCTTC.

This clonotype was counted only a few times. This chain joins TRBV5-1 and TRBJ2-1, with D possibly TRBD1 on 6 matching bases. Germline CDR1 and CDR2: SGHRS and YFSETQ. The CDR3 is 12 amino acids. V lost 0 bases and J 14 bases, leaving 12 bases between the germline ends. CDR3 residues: CASSLAGAGEFF. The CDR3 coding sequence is TGCGCCAGCAGCTTGGCCGGGGCAGGGGAGTTCTTC. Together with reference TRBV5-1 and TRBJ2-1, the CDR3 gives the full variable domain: KAGVTQTPRYLIKTRGQQVTLSCSPISGHRSVSWYQQTPGQGLQFLFEYFSETQRNKGNFPGRFSGRQFSNSRSEMNVSTLELGDSALYLCASSLAGAGEFFGPGTRLTVL.

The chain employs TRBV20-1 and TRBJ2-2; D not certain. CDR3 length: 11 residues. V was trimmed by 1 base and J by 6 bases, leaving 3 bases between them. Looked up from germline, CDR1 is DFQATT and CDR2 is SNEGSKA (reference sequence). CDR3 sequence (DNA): TGCAGTGCTAGAGTAGCCGGGGAGCTGTTTTTT. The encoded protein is CSARVAGELFF.

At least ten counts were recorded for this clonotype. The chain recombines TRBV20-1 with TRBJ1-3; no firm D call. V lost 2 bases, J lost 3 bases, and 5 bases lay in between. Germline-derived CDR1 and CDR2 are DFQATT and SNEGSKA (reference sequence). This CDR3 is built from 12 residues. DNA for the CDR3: TGCAGTGCTAGAAAGCTTGGAAACACCATATATTTT. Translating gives CSARKLGNTIYF.

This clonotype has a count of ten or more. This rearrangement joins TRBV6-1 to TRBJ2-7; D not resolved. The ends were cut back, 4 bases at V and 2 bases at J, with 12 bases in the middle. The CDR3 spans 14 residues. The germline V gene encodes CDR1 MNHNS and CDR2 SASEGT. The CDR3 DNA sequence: TGTGCCAGCAGTGGCCGGGTCCCTACCTACGAGCAGTACTTC. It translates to CASSGRVPTYEQYF.

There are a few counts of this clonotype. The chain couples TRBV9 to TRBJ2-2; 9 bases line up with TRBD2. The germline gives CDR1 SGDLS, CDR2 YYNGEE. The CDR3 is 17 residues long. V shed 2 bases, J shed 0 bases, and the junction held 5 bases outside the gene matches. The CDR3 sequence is CASSVERGRANTGELFF. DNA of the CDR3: TGTGCCAGCAGCGTCGAGCGCGGGAGGGCGAACACCGGGGAGCTGTTTTTT. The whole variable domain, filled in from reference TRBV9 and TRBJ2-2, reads DSGVTQTPKHLITATGQRVTLRCSPRSGDLSVYWYQQSLDQGLQFLIQYYNGEERAKGNILERFSAQQFPDLHSELNLSSLELGDSALYFCASSVERGRANTGELFFGEGSRLTVL.

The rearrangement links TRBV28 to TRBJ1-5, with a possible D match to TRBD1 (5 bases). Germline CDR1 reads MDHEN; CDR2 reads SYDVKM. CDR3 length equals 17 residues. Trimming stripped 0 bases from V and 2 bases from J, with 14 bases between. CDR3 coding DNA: TGTGCCAGCAGTTTATGGTCAGGGAAGGGGCGCAATCAGCCCCAGCATTTT. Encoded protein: CASSLWSGKGRNQPQHF.

The CDR3 loop reads CAWSVPSSYEQYF. The CDR3 nucleotides are TGTGCCTGGAGCGTACCTAGCTCCTACGAGCAGTACTTC. The genes are TRBV30 and TRBJ2-7, with D unresolved. Trimming took 3 bases from V and 0 from J, leaving 9 bases between them. The germline gives CDR1 GTSNPN, CDR2 SVGIG (reference sequence). The CDR3 consists of 13 residues.

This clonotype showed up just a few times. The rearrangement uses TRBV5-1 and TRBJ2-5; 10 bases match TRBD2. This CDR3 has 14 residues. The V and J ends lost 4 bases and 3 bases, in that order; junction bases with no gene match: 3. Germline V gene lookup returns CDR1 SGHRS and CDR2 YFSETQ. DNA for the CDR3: TGCGCCAGCAGCCGAACTAGCGGGGAAGAGACCCAGTACTTC. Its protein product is CASSRTSGEETQYF.

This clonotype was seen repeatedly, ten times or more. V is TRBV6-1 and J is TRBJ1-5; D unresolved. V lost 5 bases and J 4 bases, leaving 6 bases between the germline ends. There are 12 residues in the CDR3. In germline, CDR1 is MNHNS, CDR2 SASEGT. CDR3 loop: CASSQMNQPQHF. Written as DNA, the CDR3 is TGTGCCAGCAGTCAAATGAATCAGCCCCAGCATTTT.